This record concerns one T cell receptor (beta chain) sequence. Trimming took 6 bases from V and 9 from J; bases not matched to a gene: 9. The CDR3 contains 14 residues. Germline CDR1 and CDR2: SNHLY and FYNNEI. The source of the sample is a study of blood T cell repertoires in COVID-19. About the study: Material from acute and convalescent COVID-19 was sourced from the United States, Italy and Spain. T cells, B-cell-depleted T cells, or PBMCs provided the cDNA or gDNA that served as material.

Per the authors' pipeline: Amplified reference gene primers provided the basis for estimating nucleated cell counts. Some clones are missing from TCRdb's copy, which holds only in-frame ones; the method was immunoSEQ multiplex PCR. V, J and clone size are those of that table, while D and trimming were read from the DNA. The data contain 150,000 to 200,000 clones, 86% of them singletons. Sequences were obtained from peripheral blood. V usage is TRBV2 and J usage is TRBJ2-4, with 9 bases identical to TRBD1. This clonotype was obtained from a woman between 70 and 85 years old with acute or convalescent COVID-19. CDR3 sequence: CASSEQGARVIQYF. In DNA, the CDR3 is TGTGCCAGCAGCGAACAGGGGGCGCGGGTCATTCAGTACTTC.